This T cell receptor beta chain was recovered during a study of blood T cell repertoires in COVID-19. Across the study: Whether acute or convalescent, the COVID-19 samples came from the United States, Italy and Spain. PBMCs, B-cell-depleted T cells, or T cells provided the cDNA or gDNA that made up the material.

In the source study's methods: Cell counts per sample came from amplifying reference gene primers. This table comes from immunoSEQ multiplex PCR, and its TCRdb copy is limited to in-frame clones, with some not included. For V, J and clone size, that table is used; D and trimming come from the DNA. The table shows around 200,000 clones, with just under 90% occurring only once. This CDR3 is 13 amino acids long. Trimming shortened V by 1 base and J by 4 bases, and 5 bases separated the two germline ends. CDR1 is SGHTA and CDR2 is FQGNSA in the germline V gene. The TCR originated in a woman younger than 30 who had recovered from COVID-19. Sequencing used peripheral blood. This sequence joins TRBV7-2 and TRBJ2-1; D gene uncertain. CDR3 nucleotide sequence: TGTGCCAGCAGCTTAGGCAGGTACAATGAGCAGTTCTTC. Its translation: CASSLGRYNEQFF.